A single sample is the source of the 18 T cell receptor beta chains below, sequenced in a study of shared clonotypes between healthy human individuals (TCRdb year 2020). The library was built by means of the immunoSEQ multiplex PCR assay. The clones in this table, taken by TCRdb from immuneACCESS, are in-frame only. Not every clone is retained; where verified, under half of the shortfall comes from an unresolved V gene, and the cause of the rest is unknown. Within this sample are over a million clones, with 95% to 97% of them counted one time only. The ten most abundant clones make up approximately 1.1% of the sample. Sequenced input: naive CD4+ T cells sorted from blood. This sample's cell subset or site label indicates: CD45RA+ positively selected. All receptors come from a man aged 30-40 years in good health.

The rearrangement links TRBV28 to TRBJ2-5; no clear D. CDR3 length: 15 amino acids. The ends were cut back, 7 bases at V and 5 bases at J, with 20 bases in the middle. The germline CDR1 and CDR2 sequences are MDHEN and SYDVKM. CDR3: CASNPSPLQSETQYF. The CDR3 DNA sequence: TGTGCCAGCAACCCCAGCCCGCTACAGTCGGAGACCCAGTACTTC.

The chain is built from TRBV1 and TRBJ2-3; the table's D call, TRBD2, was not checked against the DNA. TRBV1 is designated a pseudogene. This CDR3 spans 16 amino acids. The DNA for the CDR3 is TGCACCAGCAGCCAAGGACCCCTAGAAAAGGCAGATACGCAGTATTTT. Translation gives CTSSQGPLEKADTQYF.

As for this clone: The germline gene is not matched at one end of the junction; a read error may be the cause. This rearrangement joins TRBV11-2 to TRBJ1-2; 9 nucleotides align to TRBD1. The CDR3 has 18 residues. Germline V gene data show CDR1 as SGHAT and CDR2 as FQNNGV. The CDR3 reads CASRLVAQGALLNYGYTF. CDR3 sequence (DNA): TGTGCCAGCAGATTAGTAGCACAGGGGGCGCTCCTTAACTATGGCTACACCTTC.

The V and J genes are TRBV21-1 and TRBJ2-7. TRBV21-1 is a recognized pseudogene. The length of the CDR3 is 18 residues. CDR3 loop: CASRLRRGRQSNSYEQYF. As DNA, the CDR3 is TGTGCCAGCAGACTAAGGAGGGGGAGACAGTCTAACTCCTACGAGCAGTACTTC.

The chain combines TRBV19 with TRBJ2-1, with a weak D call TRBD1 (6 bases). Trimming shortened V by 4 bases and J by 3 bases, and 19 bases separated the two germline ends. Germline CDR1 reads LNHDA; CDR2 reads SQIVND (reference sequence). CDR3 length: 17 amino acids. CDR3 bases: TGTGCCAGTAGTAATGTTCTAGGGGGAAGGGGCTACAATGAGCAGTTCTTC. Translating it yields CASSNVLGGRGYNEQFF. Full variable domain (remainder filled in from reference TRBV19 and TRBJ2-1): DGGITQSPKYLFRKEGQNVTLSCEQNLNHDAMYWYRQDPGQGLRLIYYSQIVNDFQKGDIAEGYSVSREKKESFPLTVTSAQKNPTAFYLCASSNVLGGRGYNEQFFGPGTRLTVL.

The chain combines TRBV10-3 with TRBJ2-2; 14 nucleotides align to TRBD2. Germline loops: CDR1 ENHRY, CDR2 SYGVKD. CDR3 length equals 17 residues. J gave up 6 bases and V 6 bases, and 9 bases lay outside the gene matches. The chain's CDR3 is CAIRRLAGGHTPGELFF. The CDR3 nucleotides are TGTGCCATCAGGAGACTAGCGGGAGGGCATACACCCGGGGAGCTGTTTTTT.

The J gene is TRBJ2-2, the V gene TRBV29-1; 10 bases are shared with TRBD1. CDR1 and CDR2 from the germline V gene are SQVTM and ANQGSEA. V shed 4 bases, J shed 2 bases, and the junction held 10 bases outside the gene matches. The CDR3 is made up of 17 amino acids. CDR3 sequence: CSVVGIGTGVNTGELFF. As DNA, the CDR3 is TGCAGCGTTGTGGGGATCGGGACAGGGGTAAACACCGGGGAGCTGTTTTTT.

The rearrangement uses TRBV27 and TRBJ2-3, with D possibly matching TRBD2 (6 bases). The germline V and J ends were trimmed by 5 bases and 5 bases, with 14 bases remaining between them. The CDR3 runs 14 residues. Germline V gene sequence: CDR1 MNHEY, CDR2 SMNVEV (reference sequence). The CDR3 bases are TGTGCCAGCAGTGTGGGGCTAGCGAAAGATACGCAGTATTTT. It yields the protein CASSVGLAKDTQYF.

This rearrangement joins TRBV28 to TRBJ1-5; D ambiguous. Germline V gives CDR1 MDHEN, CDR2 SYDVKM. V gave up 6 bases and J gave up 1 base, with 16 bases separating them. CDR3 length: 16 residues. The DNA for the CDR3 is TGTGCCAGCAGCCGCTCCGGGCTGGGGAGCAATCAGCCCCAGCATTTT. Protein sequence: CASSRSGLGSNQPQHF.

The rearrangement uses TRBV4-2 and TRBJ2-7, with 12 bases identical to TRBD2. The CDR3 runs to 17 residues. Germline V CDR1 and CDR2: LGHNA, YNFKEQ. J lost 0 bases, V lost 1 base, and 4 bases had no gene match. CDR3: CASSQGLAGAYSYEQYF. The CDR3 DNA is TGTGCCAGCAGCCAAGGACTAGCGGGAGCGTACTCCTACGAGCAGTACTTC.

The rearrangement links TRBV27 to TRBJ2-1; TRBD1 aligns across 8 bases. CDR3 length equals 15 residues. Looked up from germline, CDR1 is MNHEY and CDR2 is SMNVEV (reference sequence). The V segment lost 4 bases and the J segment 4 bases; nucleotides outside the gene matches: 6. CDR3 sequence: CASSSIQGGYNEQFF. The CDR3 DNA reads as TGTGCCAGCAGTTCAATACAGGGGGGATACAATGAGCAGTTCTTC.

A word on this clone: This CDR3 is also generated by other DNA sequences in the sample. CDR3 DNA: TGTGCCTGGAGTCGGGGCTCCTACGAGCAGTACTTC. The encoded protein is CAWSRGSYEQYF. The rearrangement links TRBV30 to TRBJ2-7; D is perhaps TRBD2 (5 bases). V dropped 2 bases and J dropped 0 bases, with 5 bases sitting between them. The CDR3 has 12 residues. Germline V gene lookup returns CDR1 GTSNPN and CDR2 SVGIG (reference sequence).

The gene calls are TRBV29-1 and TRBJ2-5; TRBD1 might be the D (6 bases). Trimming stripped 4 bases from V and 2 bases from J, with 11 bases between. CDR1 and CDR2 (germline): SQVTM, ANQGSEA. The CDR3 has 13 residues. This chain's CDR3 is CSVGRDNQETQYF. The CDR3 DNA reads TGCAGCGTTGGCCGGGACAATCAAGAGACCCAGTACTTC.

The chain joins TRBV5-4 to TRBJ2-3, with TRBD2 as a possible D gene (5 bases). With 4 bases removed from V and 3 bases from J, the gap between germline ends came to 18 bases. Germline CDR1 is SGHNT and CDR2 is YYREEE (reference sequence). The CDR3 contains 16 residues. The CDR3 DNA follows: TGTGCCAGCAGCCCGGGCCTACAACGGGGTACAGATACGCAGTATTTT. Translated, it gives CASSPGLQRGTDTQYF.

The rearrangement joins TRBV9 to TRBJ2-2; either TRBD1 or TRBD2 may supply D (6 bases each). Trimming left V 0 bases short and J 8 bases short, with 17 bases between. The V gene's germline CDR1 is SGDLS and CDR2 YYNGEE. This CDR3 contains 16 residues. As DNA, the CDR3 is TGTGCCAGCAGCGTAGCTACCCGGGGGCTTTCAGGGGAGCTGTTTTTT. Residues: CASSVATRGLSGELFF.

The chain employs TRBV5-1 and TRBJ2-2, with 7 bases identical to TRBD2. The J segment lost 2 bases and the V segment lost 3 bases, leaving 4 bases of the junction unmatched. Germline-derived CDR1 and CDR2 are SGHRS and YFSETQ. The CDR3 is 15 residues long. The CDR3 sequence: CASSYAGDNTGELFF. CDR3 bases: TGCGCCAGCAGCTACGCGGGGGACAACACCGGGGAGCTGTTTTTT.

This chain connects TRBV5-1 to TRBJ2-3; D unclear. CDR1 and CDR2 (germline): SGHRS, YFSETQ. This CDR3 comprises 12 residues. V lost 2 bases and J 5 bases, leaving 6 bases between the germline ends. CDR3 bases: TGCGCCAGCAGCTTTTTATTAGATACGCAGTATTTT. Encoded protein: CASSFLLDTQYF. Variable domain in full (rest from reference TRBV5-1 and TRBJ2-3): KAGVTQTPRYLIKTRGQQVTLSCSPISGHRSVSWYQQTPGQGLQFLFEYFSETQRNKGNFPGRFSGRQFSNSRSEMNVSTLELGDSALYLCASSFLLDTQYFGPGTRLTVL.

V and J are TRBV5-4 and TRBJ2-3; D gene ambiguous. Per germline, CDR1 SGHNT and CDR2 YYREEE (reference sequence). Trimming shortened V by 0 bases and J by 4 bases, and 9 bases separated the two germline ends. The CDR3 sequence is 14 residues long. The CDR3 loop is CASSLALLSDTQYF. In DNA, the CDR3 is TGTGCCAGCAGCTTGGCTCTCCTCTCAGATACGCAGTATTTT.